The rows below give T cell receptor beta chains drawn from one sample of a study of blood T cell repertoires in COVID-19. TCRdb keeps only in-frame clones here, not all; method: immunoSEQ multiplex PCR. The sample holds roughly 280,000 clones, about 89% seen once. The sample consisted of peripheral blood. The receptors were gathered from a man between 40 and 49 years old with active or convalescent COVID-19. Each CDR3 is given with its conserved first and last residue. The order of the fields is clone size, D gene, J gene, V gene, CDR3 protein, CDR3 DNA. The D gene is left open where the match is weak. The listing skips clone size in some rows; elsewhere it reads once, few, many or a size class.

.,.,TRBJ2-1,TRBV6-5,CASSYWPSSYNEQFF,TGTGCCAGCAGTTACTGGCCTAGTTCCTACAATGAGCAGTTCTTC
.,.,TRBJ1-2,TRBV30,CAWSVEGFDGYTF,TGTGCCTGGAGTGTAGAGGGTTTCGATGGCTACACCTTC
once,.,TRBJ1-1,TRBV10-2,CASSDGGLGTEAFF,TGCGCCAGCAGTGACGGGGGATTGGGCACTGAAGCTTTCTTT
once,.,TRBJ2-7,TRBV12-3/TRBV12-4,CASSFGEQYF,TGTGCCAGCAGTTTCGGCGAGCAGTACTTC
few,.,TRBJ2-2,TRBV24-1,CATSDRRHTGELFF,TGTGCCACCAGTGATCGACGACATACCGGGGAGCTGTTTTTT
.,.,TRBJ1-1,TRBV3-1/TRBV3-2,CASSLIDSEAFF,TGTGCCAGCAGCTTAATCGACAGTGAAGCTTTCTTT
many,TRBD2,TRBJ2-1,TRBV25-1,CASSVPSGAGNEQFF,TGTGCCAGCAGTGTACCTAGCGGGGCAGGGAATGAGCAGTTCTTC
.,TRBD1,TRBJ1-1,TRBV30,CAWSRQGTVTEAFF,TGTGCCTGGAGTCGACAGGGAACGGTCACTGAAGCTTTCTTT
.,.,TRBJ1-5,TRBV19,CASSQHPDPQGDLAQPQHF,TGTGCCAGTAGCCAACACCCCGACCCACAGGGAGATCTTGCTCAGCCCCAGCATTTT
once,TRBD1,TRBJ2-7,TRBV5-6,CASSLIGTGSYEQYF,TGTGCCAGCAGCTTGATCGGGACAGGTTCCTACGAGCAGTACTTC
.,.,TRBJ1-4,TRBV30,CAWSVGAGEKLFF,TGTGCCTGGAGTGTGGGGGCAGGGGAAAAACTGTTTTTT
.,TRBD1,TRBJ1-6,TRBV10-2,CASSLGQANSPLHF,TGCGCCAGCTCTCTGGGACAGGCAAATTCACCCCTCCACTTT
.,TRBD2,TRBJ2-1,TRBV11-2,CASSLRLSGGGSYNEQFF,TGTGCCAGCAGCTTACGTTTGTCTGGCGGGGGAAGCTACAATGAGCAGTTCTTC
once,TRBD1,TRBJ2-1,TRBV5-4,CASTLPGQRHNNEQFF,TGTGCCAGCACTCTACCGGGACAGAGACACAACAATGAGCAGTTCTTC
.,TRBD2,TRBJ2-7,TRBV11-3,CASSLVSGGLYEQYF,TGTGCCAGCAGCTTAGTTAGCGGGGGCCTCTACGAGCAGTACTTC
.,.,TRBJ1-2,TRBV15,CATSRDSRGGVAGYTF,TGTGCCACCAGCAGAGATAGCCGTGGAGGGGTGGCTGGCTACACCTTC
.,TRBD2,TRBJ2-2,TRBV24-1,CATSNPGGARTGELFF,TGTGCCACCAGTAACCCGGGGGGGGCGCGCACCGGGGAGCTGTTTTTT
.,TRBD1,TRBJ1-5,TRBV24-1,CATSEGGQGFNQPQHF,TGTGCCACCAGTGAGGGGGGACAGGGATTCAATCAGCCCCAGCATTTT
.,.,TRBJ1-2,TRBV5-1,CASSFRQARGNGYTF,TGCGCCAGCAGCTTCCGGCAGGCCAGGGGTAATGGCTACACCTTC
.,.,TRBJ1-2,TRBV30,CAWSPGDSLRGYTF,TGTGCCTGGAGTCCGGGAGATAGCCTGAGAGGCTACACCTTC
once,.,TRBJ1-2,TRBV5-5,CASSSRPGVDYGYTF,TGTGCCAGCAGCTCTCGCCCCGGGGTGGACTATGGCTACACCTTC
.,TRBD1,TRBJ2-7,TRBV27,CASSLRRVQGVGEQYF,TGTGCCAGCAGTTTACGGCGGGTCCAGGGGGTGGGGGAGCAGTACTTC
.,.,TRBJ1-1,TRBV18,CASSQVRDTEAFF,TGTGCCAGCTCACAAGTCAGGGACACTGAAGCTTTCTTT
.,TRBD2,TRBJ2-1,TRBV6-6,CASSPFPLAGGSNEQFF,TGTGCCAGCAGTCCTTTCCCCCTAGCGGGAGGGTCCAATGAGCAGTTCTTC
.,.,TRBJ1-2,TRBV28,CASSSLDTLGYGYTF,TGTGCCAGCAGTTCACTGGACACTCTTGGCTATGGCTACACCTTC
.,.,TRBJ2-5,TRBV6-5,CASSRREAETQYF,TGTGCCAGCAGTCGCCGGGAAGCGGAGACCCAGTACTTC
.,TRBD1,TRBJ1-5,TRBV2,CATRGSEWGNQPQHF,TGTGCCACCAGGGGGAGCGAATGGGGCAATCAGCCCCAGCATTTT
.,.,TRBJ1-1,TRBV10-3,CATKGRSTEAFF,TGTGCCACCAAGGGGAGGAGCACTGAAGCTTTCTTT
.,.,TRBJ2-7,TRBV5-1,CASSFTPGDEQYF,TGCGCCAGCAGCTTTACTCCGGGGGACGAGCAGTACTTC
.,TRBD2,TRBJ2-2,TRBV5-1,CASSLLAGVNTGELFF,TGCGCCAGCAGCCTACTAGCGGGAGTTAACACCGGGGAGCTGTTTTTT
once,TRBD1,TRBJ2-7,TRBV30,CAWSPDGQGAQYF,TGTGCCTGGAGTCCCGACGGACAGGGGGCGCAGTACTTC
.,TRBD2,TRBJ2-3,TRBV19,CASSIGGLAGATDTQYF,TGTGCCAGTAGTATAGGGGGACTAGCGGGAGCCACAGATACGCAGTATTTT
.,.,TRBJ1-2,TRBV13,CASSYRRGGYGYTF,TGTGCCAGCAGCTACCGGAGGGGTGGTTATGGCTACACCTTC
.,TRBD1,TRBJ2-7,TRBV28,CASSSAGTAYEQYF,TGTGCCAGCTCCTCTGCCGGGACAGCTTACGAGCAGTACTTC
few,TRBD2,TRBJ2-7,TRBV2,CAFRIAGSSYEQYF,TGTGCCTTCCGAATAGCGGGGAGCTCCTACGAGCAGTACTTC
once,.,TRBJ1-1,TRBV10-3,CAISETGPGTEAFF,TGTGCCATCAGTGAAACAGGGCCGGGCACTGAAGCTTTCTTT
.,.,TRBJ2-3,TRBV10-1,CASSVTTGDTQYF,TGCGCCAGCAGTGTGACGACGGGAGATACGCAGTATTTT
.,.,TRBJ1-5,TRBV10-3,CAISEQENQPQHF,TGTGCCATCAGCGAACAGGAAAACCAGCCCCAGCATTTT
.,.,TRBJ2-4,TRBV12-5,CASGLGQSKNIQYF,TGTGCTAGTGGTTTGGGGCAGTCCAAAAACATTCAGTACTTC
once,.,TRBJ1-1,TRBV28,CASRSGTSAFF,TGTGCCAGCCGCTCCGGGACATCAGCTTTCTTT
.,TRBD1,TRBJ1-1,TRBV6-6,CASSYQTEGAIAFF,TGTGCCAGCAGTTACCAGACAGAGGGGGCAATAGCTTTCTTT
.,TRBD2,TRBJ2-7,TRBV10-3,CAIKAGFYEQYF,TGTGCCATCAAAGCGGGGTTCTACGAGCAGTACTTC